This T cell receptor (beta chain) was recorded in a study of cytomegalovirus exposure and HLA in healthy donors. In the case of this clone: The antigen remains undetermined.

CDR1 and CDR2 (germline): SGHVS, FNYEAQ. The V gene end was trimmed by 0 bases and the J gene end by 3 bases; junction bases not matched to a gene: 1. The CDR3 is made up of 15 amino acids. Primers included in the PCR were 60 Vbeta and 13 Jbeta primers. TCRdb's table, derived via immunoSEQ multiplex PCR, lists solely in-frame clones and lacks some. The profile shows 110,000 to 150,000 clones, roughly 80% of them singletons. Study results and caveats: Many donors shared some public TCRs, even though most TCR sequences were rare. Certain sequence variants were highly shared and formed a cluster, and this cluster was likely a sequencing artifact.

The rearrangement uses TRBV7-6 and TRBJ1-4; 7 nucleotides agree with TRBD1. The receptor was derived from a boy aged 2-15 years in good health and CMV-seronegative. Sequences were obtained from PBMCs. Written as DNA, the CDR3 is TGTGCCAGCAGCTTAGCGGGACAGCCTAATGAAAAACTGTTTTTT. This codes for CASSLAGQPNEKLFF.